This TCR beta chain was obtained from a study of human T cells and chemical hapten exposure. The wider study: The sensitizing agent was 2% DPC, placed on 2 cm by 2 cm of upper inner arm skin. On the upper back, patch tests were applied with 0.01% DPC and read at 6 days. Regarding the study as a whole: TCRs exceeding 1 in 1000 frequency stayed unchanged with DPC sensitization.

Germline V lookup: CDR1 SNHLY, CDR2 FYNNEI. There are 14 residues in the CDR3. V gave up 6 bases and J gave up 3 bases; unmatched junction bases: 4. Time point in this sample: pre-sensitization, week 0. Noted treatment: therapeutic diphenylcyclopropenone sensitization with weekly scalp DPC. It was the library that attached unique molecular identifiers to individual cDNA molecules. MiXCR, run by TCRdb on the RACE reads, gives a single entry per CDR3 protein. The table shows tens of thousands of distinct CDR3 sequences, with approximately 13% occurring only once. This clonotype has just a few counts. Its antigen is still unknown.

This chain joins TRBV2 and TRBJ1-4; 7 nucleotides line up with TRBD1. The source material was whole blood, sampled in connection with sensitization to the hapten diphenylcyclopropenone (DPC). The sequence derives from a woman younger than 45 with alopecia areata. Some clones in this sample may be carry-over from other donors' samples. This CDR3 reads CASRTGMSNEKLFF. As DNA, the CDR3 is TGTGCCAGCAGGACAGGGATGTCTAATGAAAAACTGTTTTTT. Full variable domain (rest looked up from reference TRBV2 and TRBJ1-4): EPEVTQTPSHQVTQMGQEVILRCVPISNHLYFYWYRQILGQKVEFLVSFYNNEISEKSEIFDDQFSVERPDGSNFTLKIRSTKLEDSAMYFCASRTGMSNEKLFFGSGTQLSVL.